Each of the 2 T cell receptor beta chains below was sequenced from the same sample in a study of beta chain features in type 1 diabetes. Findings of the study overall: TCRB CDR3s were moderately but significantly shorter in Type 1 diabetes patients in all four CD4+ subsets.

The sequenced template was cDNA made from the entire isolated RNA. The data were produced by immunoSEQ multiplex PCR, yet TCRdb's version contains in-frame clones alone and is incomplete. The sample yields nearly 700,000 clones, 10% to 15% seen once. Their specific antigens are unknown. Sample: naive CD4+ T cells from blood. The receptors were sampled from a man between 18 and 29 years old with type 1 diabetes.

The CDR3 loop is CASSAEQGFDTQYF. CDR3 sequence (DNA): TGTGCCAGCAGTGCCGAACAGGGCTTTGATACGCAGTATTTT. V and J are TRBV9 and TRBJ2-3, with D possibly being TRBD1 (6 bases). CDR1 SGDLS and CDR2 YYNGEE come from the germline V gene. There are 14 residues in the CDR3. V lost 5 bases and J lost 6, with 16 bases in between.

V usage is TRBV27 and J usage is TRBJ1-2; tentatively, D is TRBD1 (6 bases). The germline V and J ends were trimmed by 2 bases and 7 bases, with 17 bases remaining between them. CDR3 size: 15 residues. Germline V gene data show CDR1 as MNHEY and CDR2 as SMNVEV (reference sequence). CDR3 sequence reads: CASSLPGTPPIGYTF. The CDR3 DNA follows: TGTGCCAGCAGTTTACCCGGGACACCCCCTATTGGCTACACCTTC.